The 21 T cell receptor beta chains below were found in one sample sequenced in a study of T cells in Graves' hyperthyroidism and ophthalmopathy. Regions amplified from RNA transcripts were the TCR beta CDR3 regions. Using the HTBI primer set, a first-round RT-PCR was run on the TCR CDR3. MiXCR, run by TCRdb on the multiplex PCR reads, gives a single entry per CDR3 protein. The table shows a few hundred thousand distinct CDR3 sequences, with less than 20% occurring only once. Sequenced input: blood. The receptors were sampled from a woman younger than 35 with Graves' hyperthyroidism.

This clonotype was picked up many times. V and J are TRBV18 and TRBJ1-2; 7 positions agree with TRBD1. Germline CDR1 reads KGHSH; CDR2 reads LQKENI. The junction had 7 bases not matched to a gene; V was cut back by 3 bases and J by 3 bases. The CDR3 is made up of 15 amino acids. The CDR3 DNA follows: TGTGCCAGCTCACCCGACAGGGACTTGGACTATGGCTACACCTTC. The encoded protein is CASSPDRDLDYGYTF.

V usage is TRBV6-2 or TRBV6-3 and J usage is TRBJ1-5, with D perhaps TRBD1 (6 bases). The CDR3 loop spans 14 amino acids. In germline, CDR1 is MNHEY, CDR2 SVGEGT. Trimming stripped 8 bases from V and 9 bases from J, with 20 bases between. The CDR3 nucleotides are TGTGCCAGCGGACAGTCCGCGGGGCTTAGGCCCCAGCATTTT. This sequence encodes CASGQSAGLRPQHF.

This clonotype showed up many times. V is TRBV7-9 and J is TRBJ2-1; TRBD2 agrees at 12 bases. Losses at the gene ends were 5 bases for V and 6 bases for J; bases not matched to a gene: 11. This CDR3 has 17 amino acids. Per germline, CDR1 SEHNR and CDR2 FQNEAQ (reference sequence). The CDR3 sequence: CASSILTSGRVPNEQFF. The CDR3 DNA reads as TGTGCCAGCAGCATTTTGACTAGCGGGAGAGTACCCAATGAGCAGTTCTTC.

This clonotype came up once. Just one base apart from a much larger clone, this may be a read error. No conserved phenylalanine or tryptophan ends this CDR3, so it is likely a read error. The chain combines TRBV14 with TRBJ2-3, with 7 positions matching TRBD1. The length of the CDR3 is 15 residues. After removal of 4 bases from V and 1 base from J, the junction contained 5 bases not matched to a gene. From germline, CDR1 is SGHDN and CDR2 FVKESK. The CDR3 sequence: CASSPGDSRTDTQYL. CDR3 DNA sequence: TGTGCCAGCAGCCCCGGGGACAGTCGCACAGATACGCAGTATCTT.

This clonotype was recorded at least ten times. J is TRBJ2-5 and V is TRBV7-6, with 7 bases that match TRBD2. CDR1 and CDR2 (germline): SGHVS, FNYEAQ. The V and J ends lost 8 bases and 5 bases, in that order; junction bases with no gene match: 26. The CDR3 has 19 amino acids. The CDR3 loop reads CASQLPIPPQPTSRETQYF. The CDR3 DNA reads TGTGCCAGCCAGCTGCCCATCCCGCCACAACCGACTAGCCGGGAGACCCAGTACTTC. The complete variable domain, with remaining parts taken from reference TRBV7-6 and TRBJ2-5, reads GAGVSQSPRYKVTKRGQDVALRCDPISGHVSLYWYRQALGQGPEFLTYFNYEAQQDKSGLPNDRFSAERPEGSISTLTIQRTEQRDSAMYRCASQLPIPPQPTSRETQYFGPGTRLLVL.

This clonotype was recorded at least ten times. CDR3 in amino acids: CASSSGRLSTDTQYF. The CDR3, as DNA: TGTGCCAGCAGCTCCGGGAGATTAAGCACAGATACGCAGTATTTT. V usage is TRBV7-9 and J usage is TRBJ2-3; possibly TRBD2 for D (6 bases). The CDR3 is 15 amino acids. The germline gives CDR1 SEHNR, CDR2 FQNEAQ (reference sequence). V shed 4 bases and J shed 0 bases, with 11 bases lying between them.

There are many counts of this clonotype. The chain employs TRBV29-1 and TRBJ1-1; TRBD1 aligns across 8 bases. Per the germline V gene, CDR1 is SQVTM and CDR2 is ANQGSEA. This CDR3 spans 13 amino acids. The V segment lost 6 bases and the J segment 0 bases; nucleotides outside the gene matches: 3. The CDR3 coding sequence is TGCAGCGTCCAGGACAGGGTGAACACTGAAGCTTTCTTT. Translated: CSVQDRVNTEAFF.

This sequence joins TRBV7-2 and TRBJ2-7; 12 bases match TRBD2. CDR3 length: 20 residues. The germline CDR1 and CDR2 sequences are SGHTA and FQGNSA. Trimming at V came to 2 bases and at J to 0 bases, leaving 14 bases not matched to a gene. CDR3 residues: CASSLKGARLAGVPSYEQYF. The CDR3 nucleotides are TGTGCCAGCAGCTTAAAGGGGGCTAGACTAGCGGGGGTACCCTCCTACGAGCAGTACTTC.

This clonotype appeared many times. The J gene is TRBJ2-2, the V gene TRBV20-1; 10 nucleotides align to TRBD2. Unmatched junction bases numbered 0, after V lost 2 bases and J lost 3 bases. From germline, CDR1 is DFQATT and CDR2 SNEGSKA (reference sequence). The CDR3 is 14 residues long. The CDR3 DNA sequence: TGCAGTGCTAGACTAGCGGGAGACACCGGGGAGCTGTTTTTT. This gives the protein CSARLAGDTGELFF.

V is TRBV20-1 and J is TRBJ2-5; 14 positions match TRBD2. Unmatched junction bases numbered 8, after V lost 3 bases and J lost 5 bases. Germline values: CDR1 DFQATT, CDR2 SNEGSKA (reference sequence). The CDR3 is 16 amino acids. In DNA, the CDR3 is TGCAGTGCTAGTTACGCCGGGACTAGCGGGAGTGAGACCCAGTACTTC. This encodes CSASYAGTSGSETQYF.

Many counts were recorded for this clonotype. The genes are TRBV2 and TRBJ2-2, with 14 bases lining up with TRBD2. Trimming at V came to 4 bases and at J to 5 bases, leaving 0 bases not matched to a gene. Germline-derived CDR1 and CDR2 are SNHLY and FYNNEI. CDR3 length: 15 amino acids. CDR3 in DNA: TGTGCCAGCAGTGGACTAGCGGGGGGGACCGGGGAGCTGTTTTTT. This translates into CASSGLAGGTGELFF.

In this sample, this clonotype turned up many times. The V call is TRBV6-1, the J call TRBJ2-4, with 10 bases that match TRBD2. Germline CDR1 and CDR2: MNHNS and SASEGT. The CDR3 covers 14 residues. V lost 5 bases, J lost 9 bases, and 7 bases stayed unmatched. In DNA, the CDR3 is TGTGCCAGCAGTTCAGCTAGCGGGGGAGGCATTCAGTACTTC. Encoded protein: CASSSASGGGIQYF.

This clonotype was picked up a small number of times. The rearrangement links TRBV12-3 or TRBV12-4 to TRBJ1-5; D is uncertain. The CDR3 runs to 13 residues. V lost 11 bases and J lost 6, with 17 bases in between. This CDR3 is CAGGGGNAQPQHF. CDR3 nucleotides: TGTGCCGGCGGCGGAGGGAACGCTCAGCCCCAGCATTTT.

This clonotype was counted only a few times. The genes are TRBV10-3 and TRBJ2-2; D ambiguous. The V end was cut by 7 bases, the J end by 7 bases, with 7 bases between. Germline V lookup: CDR1 ENHRY, CDR2 SYGVKD. This CDR3 spans 11 amino acids. The CDR3 sequence: CAITGDGELFF. Written as DNA, the CDR3 is TGTGCCATCACGGGCGACGGGGAGCTGTTTTTT.

The genes are TRBV20-1 and TRBJ2-3; no clear D gene. V was cut by 1 base and J by 4 bases, with 6 bases left in between. Germline loops: CDR1 DFQATT, CDR2 SNEGSKA (reference sequence). CDR3 length: 12 amino acids. CDR3 sequence reads: CSARAEADTQYF. The CDR3 DNA is TGCAGTGCTAGAGCAGAGGCAGATACGCAGTATTTT.

The CDR3 coding sequence is TGTGCCACCAGCAGAGAACTAGCGGGAGCCTATGCGGAGACCCAGTACTTC. Its protein is CATSRELAGAYAETQYF. The chain carries TRBV15 and TRBJ2-5; 11 positions agree with TRBD2. Germline values: CDR1 LNHNV, CDR2 YYDKDF (reference sequence). V shed 0 bases, J shed 5 bases, and the junction held 8 bases outside the gene matches. This CDR3 has 17 amino acids. Together with reference TRBV15 and TRBJ2-5, the CDR3 gives the full variable domain: DAMVIQNPRYQVTQFGKPVTLSCSQTLNHNVMYWYQQKSSQAPKLLFHYYDKDFNNEADTPDNFQSRRPNTSFCFLDIRSPGLGDTAMYLCATSRELAGAYAETQYFGPGTRLLVL.

This clonotype was observed at least ten times. The V gene is TRBV3-1, the J gene TRBJ2-1; the D gene is possibly TRBD2 (5 bases). The CDR3 runs to 16 residues. V was trimmed by 0 bases and J by 4 bases, leaving 13 bases between them. Per germline, CDR1 LGHDT and CDR2 YNNKEL (reference sequence). The CDR3 here is CASSQEIGRVYNEQFF. The CDR3 DNA follows: TGTGCCAGCAGCCAAGAGATAGGGCGGGTTTACAATGAGCAGTTCTTC.

This clonotype showed up many times. The chain combines TRBV6-1 with TRBJ2-7; 12 bases match TRBD2. Germline V lookup: CDR1 MNHNS, CDR2 SASEGT. Trimming removed 6 bases from V and 1 base from J; junction bases left unmatched: 7. CDR3 size: 16 residues. The CDR3 nucleotides read TGTGCCAGCAGGGACGTAGGACTAGCGGGGTCCTACGAGCAGTACTTC. This encodes CASRDVGLAGSYEQYF.

V and J are TRBV9 and TRBJ2-1; D not certain. V was clipped by 2 bases and J by 5 bases, with 11 bases between them. Germline values: CDR1 SGDLS, CDR2 YYNGEE. The CDR3 runs 14 residues. The CDR3 DNA sequence: TGTGCCAGCAGCGTGGGATTTGCCCACAATGAGCAGTTCTTC. This encodes CASSVGFAHNEQFF.

The sample holds many counts of this clonotype. The gene calls are TRBV11-3 and TRBJ2-1; 7 positions match TRBD2. The CDR3 has 15 amino acids. The junction had 9 bases not matched to a gene; V was cut back by 5 bases and J by 5 bases. Germline V gene sequence: CDR1 SGHNT, CDR2 YENEEA. CDR3: CASSPGGLSNNEQFF. CDR3 bases: TGTGCCAGCAGCCCGGGGGGACTATCGAACAATGAGCAGTTCTTC.

This rearrangement joins TRBV3-1 to TRBJ1-5, with unresolved D. This CDR3 contains 13 residues. Germline V CDR1 and CDR2: LGHDT, YNNKEL (reference sequence). The V end was cut by 1 base, the J end by 6 bases, with 7 bases between. The CDR3: CASSQGRVQPQHF. DNA for the CDR3: TGTGCCAGCAGCCAAGGGCGGGTTCAGCCCCAGCATTTT.